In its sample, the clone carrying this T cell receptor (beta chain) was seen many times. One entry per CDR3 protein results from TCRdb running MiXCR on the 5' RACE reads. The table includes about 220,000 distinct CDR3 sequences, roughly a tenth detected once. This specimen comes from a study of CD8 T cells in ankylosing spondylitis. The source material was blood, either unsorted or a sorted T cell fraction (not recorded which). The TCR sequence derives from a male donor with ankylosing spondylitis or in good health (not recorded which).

CDR3 in amino acids: CASRYEGSSEAFF. CDR3 sequence (DNA): TGCGCCAGCAGGTACGAGGGTTCGTCGGAAGCTTTCTTT. The chain employs TRBV5-1 and TRBJ1-1; D uncertain. The CDR3 runs to 13 residues. CDR1 SGHRS and CDR2 YFSETQ come from the germline V gene. Trimming removed 5 bases at V and 8 bases at J, with 16 bases between.